This TCR beta chain was identified in a study of T-cell reconstitution after alpha-beta-depleted transplantation in children. This CDR3 is built from 15 residues. Per the germline V gene, CDR1 is SNHLY and CDR2 is FYNNEI. Trimming removed 6 bases from V and 1 base from J; junction bases left unmatched: 2. This clonotype was observed a few times. A single base separates this from a much larger clone, so it may be a read error. This sample's TCRbeta library carried unique molecular identifier barcodes. TCRdb redid the calling of the PCR reads with MiXCR, one entry per CDR3 protein. The data hold hundreds of thousands of distinct CDR3 sequences, with around 13% observed a single time.

This sequence was found in a human donor who donated a stem cell graft to a child with combined immunodeficiency. The material was PBMCs from the stem cell graft donor, obtained from the stem cell graft. The chain employs TRBV2 and TRBJ2-1; 11 nucleotides agree with TRBD2. The CDR3 sequence: CASSASGRSYNEQFF. CDR3 sequence (DNA): TGTGCCAGCAGCGCTAGCGGGAGGTCCTACAATGAGCAGTTCTTC.